The text below deals with one T cell receptor beta chain. The antigen remains unidentified. Amplified regions were TCR beta CDR3 sequences from RNA transcripts. Primed by the HTBI set, a first-round RT-PCR was run on the TCR CDR3. TCRdb processed the multiplex PCR reads anew with MiXCR; each CDR3 protein has one entry. The sample includes hundreds of thousands of distinct CDR3 sequences, approximately 20% of them seen just once. This sample stems from a study of T cells in Graves' hyperthyroidism and ophthalmopathy. The wider study: Specimen type is peripheral blood, collected at initial diagnosis prior to any treatment. Regarding the study as a whole: In blood, most of the thyroid clonotypes expanded above 0.001 were also present.

Diagnoses used clinical symptoms, serum thyroxine and TRAb, thyroid ultrasound and orbital computed tomography. Sequenced sample: blood. This TCR derives from a man in his forties with Graves' ophthalmopathy.

CDR3 coding DNA: TGTGCCAGCAGTTTGAGGGGAGCCTCCTACAATGAGCAGTTCTTC. Amino acids: CASSLRGASYNEQFF. The chain combines TRBV12-3 or TRBV12-4 with TRBJ2-1, with D perhaps TRBD1 or TRBD2 (5 bases each). Trimming left V 3 bases short and J 0 bases short, with 9 bases between. This CDR3 comprises 15 residues.